A single sample is the source of the 23 T cell receptor beta chains below, sequenced in a study of T cell responses to AZD1222 COVID-19 vaccine. The repertoire was sequenced with immunoSEQ multiplex PCR; TCRdb's copy has only in-frame clones and lacks some. The repertoire includes 180,000 or so clones, 85% to 95% of them detected once, and 0.64% sits in the top ten. The sequences come from peripheral blood, collected on day 0 of AZD1222 vaccination. Receptor source: an adult in good health.

The rearrangement links TRBV18 to TRBJ2-5; TRBD2 matches 13 bases. V lost 2 bases and J lost 3; bases outside the gene matches: 6. This CDR3 region has 17 residues. CDR1 is KGHSH, CDR2 LQKENI, per germline. This CDR3 is CASSPGLAGDQKETQYF. The CDR3 nucleotides read TGTGCCAGCTCACCAGGACTAGCGGGAGACCAAAAAGAGACCCAGTACTTC.

CDR3 protein: CASSGGQPQHF. Here the CDR3 DNA reads TGTGCCAGCAGTGGGGGTCAGCCCCAGCATTTT. This sequence joins TRBV2 and TRBJ1-5; D not certain. Germline lookup yields CDR1 SNHLY and CDR2 FYNNEI. This CDR3 has 11 residues. V lost 4 bases, J lost 6 bases, and 4 bases lay in between.

The genes are TRBV5-1 and TRBJ2-1, with D unclear. Between the trimmed V and J ends, which lost 0 bases and 2 bases, there was a span of 15 bases. The CDR3 totals 17 residues. Germline loops: CDR1 SGHRS, CDR2 YFSETQ. This CDR3 reads CASSLGRFTDTYNEQFF. In nucleotides, the CDR3 is TGCGCCAGCAGCTTGGGTCGGTTTACGGATACCTACAATGAGCAGTTCTTC.

The V gene is TRBV6-5, the J gene TRBJ1-6, with TRBD1 matching over 10 bases. V shed 4 bases, J shed 7 bases, and the junction held 7 bases outside the gene matches. Germline CDR1 reads MNHEY; CDR2 reads SVGAGI. The CDR3 is 16 residues long. For the CDR3, the DNA is TGTGCCAGCAGTTTTTCCCGACAGGGGGCGAATTCACCCCTCCACTTT. Translated, it gives CASSFSRQGANSPLHF.

In DNA form, the CDR3 reads TGTGCCACCCAAAGGGGAGACAGGGATGAAGCTTTCTTT. As protein: CATQRGDRDEAFF. The chain links TRBV12-3 or TRBV12-4 to TRBJ1-1, with 7 bases lining up with TRBD1. The CDR3 spans 13 residues. The V segment lost 10 bases and the J segment 7 bases; nucleotides outside the gene matches: 12.

V usage is TRBV15 and J usage is TRBJ1-5; D gene unclear. The CDR3 has 13 residues. CDR1 and CDR2 (germline): LNHNV, YYDKDF (reference sequence). V was cut by 3 bases and J by 4 bases, with 7 bases left in between. The CDR3 DNA reads TGTGCCACCAGCAGTTCTGAAAATCAGCCCCAGCATTTT. Translating gives CATSSSENQPQHF. The variable domain in full, completed from reference TRBV15 and TRBJ1-5, reads DAMVIQNPRYQVTQFGKPVTLSCSQTLNHNVMYWYQQKSSQAPKLLFHYYDKDFNNEADTPDNFQSRRPNTSFCFLDIRSPGLGDTAMYLCATSSSENQPQHFGDGTRLSIL.

Notes on this clone: The junction and the germline gene differ at one end; a read error may be behind it. The chain recombines TRBV20-1 with TRBJ1-2; D remains unclear. The CDR3 is 9 residues long. CDR1 is DFQATT, CDR2 SNEGSKA, per germline (reference sequence). The CDR3 DNA reads as TGCAGTGCTAGGGGTAGTGATTCCTTC. It translates to CSARGSDSF.

The chain joins TRBV28 to TRBJ1-2, with TRBD1 as a possible D gene (5 bases). With 2 bases removed from V and 8 bases from J, the gap between germline ends came to 18 bases. The CDR3 contains 15 residues. Germline CDR1 and CDR2: MDHEN and SYDVKM. The CDR3 DNA reads as TGTGCCAGCAGTTTAGGTTACCAGGGTACGAAGGGCTACACCTTC. It yields the protein CASSLGYQGTKGYTF.

The genes are TRBV6-1 and TRBJ2-7; 7 bases fit TRBD2. This CDR3 contains 15 residues. Germline trimming cut 6 bases from V and 5 bases from J; bases unmatched to any gene: 13. CDR1 and CDR2 (germline): MNHNS, SASEGT. The chain's CDR3 is CASSRTRGVTNEQYF. CDR3 DNA sequence: TGTGCCAGCAGCCGCACTCGGGGGGTGACGAACGAGCAGTACTTC.

The chain couples TRBV5-4 to TRBJ2-7; TRBD2 matches at 7 bases. The CDR3 is made up of 16 amino acids. Germline V gene sequence: CDR1 SGHNT, CDR2 YYREEE (reference sequence). Unmatched junction bases numbered 16, after V lost 3 bases and J lost 7 bases. The CDR3 sequence: CASSSSNLAALREQYF. The CDR3 nucleotides are TGTGCCAGCAGCTCCTCGAACCTAGCGGCACTACGAGAGCAGTACTTC.

The chain combines TRBV2 with TRBJ1-2; no clear D gene. The CDR3 sequence is 14 residues long. The V end was cut by 4 bases, the J end by 7 bases, with 16 bases between. CDR1 is SNHLY and CDR2 is FYNNEI in the germline V gene. For the CDR3, the DNA is TGTGCCAGCAGTGTGGGGTTAGCTATGGGTGGCTACACCTTC. Translated: CASSVGLAMGGYTF.

The chain uses TRBV2 and TRBJ1-6; TRBD1 might be the D (6 bases). V shed 1 base and J shed 12 bases, with 19 bases lying between them. CDR1 and CDR2 from the germline V gene are SNHLY and FYNNEI. This CDR3 comprises 16 residues. Written as DNA, the CDR3 is TGTGCCAGCAGTGAAGAGGGGGGAATACAGTTAATACCCCTCCACTTT. It translates to CASSEEGGIQLIPLHF.

Only one count was recorded for this clone. This chain links TRBV18 with TRBJ1-1; maybe TRBD1 (5 bases). The CDR3 has 16 amino acids. V was clipped by 6 bases and J by 0 bases, with 17 bases between them. From germline, CDR1 is KGHSH and CDR2 LQKENI. CDR3 sequence: CASSPGRGVVNTEAFF. The CDR3 DNA follows: TGTGCCAGCTCTCCCGGTCGGGGGGTTGTGAACACTGAAGCTTTCTTT.

The V call is TRBV4-1, the J call TRBJ1-1, with a possible D match to TRBD1 (5 bases). CDR3 length: 14 amino acids. Trimming left V 4 bases short and J 6 bases short, with 15 bases between. Germline-derived CDR1 and CDR2 are MGHRA and YSYEKL. CDR3 protein: CASSLRALVAEAFF. CDR3 coding DNA: TGCGCCAGCAGCCTCAGGGCTCTAGTGGCTGAAGCTTTCTTT.

The DNA for the CDR3 is TGTGCCAGCAGCTTAGGGACGGCAGATACGCAGTATTTT. It is translated as CASSLGTADTQYF. The chain has TRBV11-2 and TRBJ2-3; D ambiguous. V was trimmed by 1 base and J by 4 bases, leaving 6 bases between them. The CDR3 is made up of 13 amino acids. Germline CDR1 is SGHAT and CDR2 is FQNNGV. The full variable domain, with the rest looked up from reference TRBV11-2 and TRBJ2-3, is EAGVAQSPRYKIIEKRQSVAFWCNPISGHATLYWYQQILGQGPKLLIQFQNNGVVDDSQLPKDRFSAERLKGVDSTLKIQPAKLEDSAVYLCASSLGTADTQYFGPGTRLTVL.

The genes are TRBV11-3 and TRBJ2-1, with TRBD2 identical over 7 bases. J lost 5 bases, V lost 5 bases, and 9 bases had no gene match. The CDR3 runs 15 residues. Germline V gives CDR1 SGHNT, CDR2 YENEEA. The CDR3 region is CASSQMVGGNNEQFF. In DNA, the CDR3 is TGTGCCAGCAGCCAGATGGTGGGAGGGAACAATGAGCAGTTCTTC.

The chain recombines TRBV5-1 with TRBJ2-1; 10 positions agree with TRBD2. There are 15 residues in the CDR3. Germline loops: CDR1 SGHRS, CDR2 YFSETQ. The V gene end was trimmed by 4 bases and the J gene end by 7 bases; junction bases not matched to a gene: 8. The CDR3, as DNA: TGCGCCAGCAGCCCCGGAGCGGGAGGGGAGAATGAGCAGTTCTTC. Protein sequence: CASSPGAGGENEQFF.

V usage is TRBV9 and J usage is TRBJ1-1, with 7 nucleotides matching TRBD1. CDR1 is SGDLS and CDR2 is YYNGEE in the germline V gene. The CDR3 consists of 15 residues. V trimming: 4 bases; J trimming: 1 base; junction bases outside the gene matches: 7. Here the CDR3 DNA reads TGTGCCAGCAGCCCCTCGGGACAGACGAACACTGAAGCTTTCTTT. This translates into CASSPSGQTNTEAFF.

The J gene is TRBJ2-1, the V gene TRBV30, with D possibly TRBD2 on 6 matching bases. V was pared by 2 bases and J by 11 bases, with 19 bases between. Germline-derived CDR1 and CDR2 are GTSNPN and SVGIG (reference sequence). CDR3 length equals 14 residues. The CDR3 region is CAWSSGTRSRKQFF. CDR3 coding DNA: TGTGCCTGGAGTAGTGGGACTCGATCTAGGAAGCAGTTCTTC.

J is TRBJ2-3 and V is TRBV30; 8 bases align to TRBD2. Trimming took 4 bases from V and 3 from J; bases not matched to a gene: 3. The CDR3 consists of 13 residues. Germline V gene sequence: CDR1 GTSNPN, CDR2 SVGIG (reference sequence). The CDR3 loop is CAWKAGATDTQYF. CDR3 nucleotides: TGTGCCTGGAAAGCGGGAGCGACAGATACGCAGTATTTT.

This CDR3 reads CASSPGLAGTYEQYF. The CDR3 coding sequence is TGTGCCAGCTCGCCCGGACTAGCGGGGACTTACGAGCAGTACTTC. The genes are TRBV18 and TRBJ2-7, with 12 bases lining up with TRBD2. The CDR3 consists of 15 residues. V lost 6 bases and J lost 4; bases outside the gene matches: 7. Germline V lookup: CDR1 KGHSH, CDR2 LQKENI.

The rearrangement joins TRBV6-5 to TRBJ2-5, with 12 bases lining up with TRBD1. Germline lookup yields CDR1 MNHEY and CDR2 SVGAGI. The V segment lost 0 bases and the J segment 7 bases; nucleotides outside the gene matches: 6. The CDR3 spans 16 residues. The CDR3 is CASSYSRDRGRGTQYF. The DNA of the CDR3 is TGTGCCAGCAGTTACTCCCGGGACAGGGGGCGAGGGACCCAGTACTTC.

CDR3 in DNA: TGTGCCAGCAGTTTCAAGAGCTCCTATAATTCACCCCTCCACTTT. Translating gives CASSFKSSYNSPLHF. The chain uses TRBV27 and TRBJ1-6; no firm D call. Trimming cost V 3 bases and J 0 bases, with 6 bases left between them. Germline-derived CDR1 and CDR2 are MNHEY and SMNVEV (reference sequence). The CDR3 has 15 amino acids.